A single sample is the source of the 10 T cell receptor beta chains below, sequenced in a study of tumor-infiltrating lymphocytes in primary liver carcinoma. Taking about 18-32 mg of unsorted bulk tissue, the authors co-extracted RNA and DNA. A primer matching the constant region was used to make TCR beta cDNA from approximately 520 ng of total RNA. The TCR beta library was amplified through three nested multiplex PCR rounds in a modified ARM-PCR procedure. Two initial PCR rounds of about 11 cycles each paired TRBV1-TRBV30 forward primers with a C-beta reverse primer. A single record per CDR3 protein comes from TCRdb applying MiXCR to the multiplex PCR reads. The sample has more than 90,000 distinct CDR3 sequences; about 67% are singletons. Sequenced input: liver tumor tissue from sampling region 2. As to subset: tumor region T2, inferior pole. These receptors all come from an older woman with primary liver carcinoma and hepatitis B virus infection.

In this sample, this clonotype turned up a few times. A read error may produce the germline difference seen at one junction end. V is TRBV14 and J is TRBJ2-1; maybe TRBD1 (6 bases). This CDR3 region has 13 residues. Germline V gives CDR1 SGHDN, CDR2 FVKESK. CDR3 nucleotide sequence: TGTGCCAGCGGCCAAAGGGGGACGGGTGAGCAATTCTTC. This sequence encodes CASGQRGTGEQFF.

The sample holds many counts of this clonotype. The rearrangement uses TRBV7-8 and TRBJ2-1; 11 bases match TRBD2. Germline V gene lookup returns CDR1 SGHVS and CDR2 FQNEAQ. The CDR3 runs 17 residues. The junction had 11 bases not matched to a gene; V was cut back by 3 bases and J by 7 bases. The CDR3 region is CASSLSPSGRIRNEQFF. CDR3 DNA sequence: TGTGCCAGCAGCTTGTCCCCTAGCGGGAGGATTAGGAATGAGCAGTTCTTC.

Of note for this clonotype: One junction end does not reproduce the germline sequence, and a read error may be involved. The V gene is TRBV11-2, the J gene TRBJ2-3, with a possible D match to TRBD2 (6 bases). This CDR3 has 15 residues. Germline CDR1 and CDR2: SGHAT and FQNNGV. CDR3 nucleotide sequence: TGTACCAGCAGACTAGAGGCTGGAGGCACAGATGCGCAGTATTTT. Translated, it gives CTSRLEAGGTDAQYF.

The rearrangement joins TRBV21-1 to TRBJ2-7; the table's D call of TRBD1 was not tested on the DNA. TRBV21-1 is tagged as a pseudogene. CDR3 length equals 17 residues. The CDR3 is CASSPRGASSAYYEQYF. The CDR3 nucleotides read TGTGCCAGCAGCCCAAGGGGGGCCTCTAGCGCCTACTACGAGCAGTACTTC.

Note on this clonotype: An end of the junction does not agree with germline; a read error may underlie this. The V gene is TRBV11-3, the J gene TRBJ2-1; weak D call: TRBD2 (5 bases). Germline V gene data show CDR1 as SGHNT and CDR2 as YENEEA. CDR3 length: 15 amino acids. The CDR3 bases are TGTACCAGCAGCTTAGATGGAGGAATTATCGGTGAGCAGTTCTTC. Translation gives CTSSLDGGIIGEQFF.

This clonotype showed up just once. The junction differs from germline at one of its ends, possibly a read error. J is TRBJ2-1 and V is TRBV10-3, with 7 bases fitting TRBD2. The V gene's germline CDR1 is ENHRY and CDR2 SYGVKD. The CDR3 loop spans 14 amino acids. CDR3 nucleotides: TGTGCCATCAGTGAGACTAGCGACTACAATGAGCTGTTCTTC. It specifies CAISETSDYNELFF.

Worth noting for this clonotype: With a much larger clone just one base away, this may be a read error. The chain is built from TRBV5-1 and TRBJ2-3; 9 nucleotides agree with TRBD2. CDR3 length: 15 residues. Germline values: CDR1 SGHRS, CDR2 YFSETQ. The CDR3 coding sequence is TGCACCAGCAGCAACGGACTAGCGTACACAGATACGCAGTATTTT. As protein: CTSSNGLAYTDTQYF. Full variable domain (outside the CDR3, taken from reference TRBV5-1 and TRBJ2-3): KAGVTQTPRYLIKTRGQQVTLSCSPISGHRSVSWYQQTPGQGLQFLFEYFSETQRNKGNFPGRFSGRQFSNSRSEMNVSTLELGDSALYLCTSSNGLAYTDTQYFGPGTRLTVL.

This clonotype was picked up many times. V and J are TRBV6-5 and TRBJ1-1; the D is unclear. This CDR3 region has 13 residues. The germline V and J ends were trimmed by 2 bases and 4 bases, with 8 bases remaining between them. CDR1 MNHEY and CDR2 SVGAGI come from the germline V gene. The CDR3 region has the DNA TGTGCCAGCAGTTACCGAGGGCCCACTGAAGCTTTCTTT. Translated: CASSYRGPTEAFF.

Regarding this clonotype: The CDR3 does not end in the conserved phenylalanine or tryptophan, so this is likely a read error. The chain uses TRBV11-3 and TRBJ1-1; a possible D gene is TRBD1 (6 bases). Germline V CDR1 and CDR2: SGHNT, YENEEA. The CDR3 consists of 16 residues. Trimming removed 1 base at V and 10 bases at J, with 22 bases between. The CDR3 sequence: CASSLAPSYAQGRAFL. CDR3 coding DNA: TGTGCCAGCAGCTTAGCCCCCAGTTACGCTCAGGGGAGAGCTTTCCTC.

Details on this clonotype: Germline is not matched at one junction end, which may reflect a read error. The chain uses TRBV6-7 and TRBJ1-2; D possibly corresponds to TRBD1 (5 bases). TRBV6-7 is annotated as an ORF whose role is uncertain. This CDR3 is 16 amino acids long. CDR3 in DNA: TGTGCCAACAGACGGTGGTCAGGGTTGGCCTTCTATGGCTACACTTTC. Translation: CANRRWSGLAFYGYTF.